A single sample gave rise to the 5 T cell receptor beta chains below, sequenced in a study of Graves' ophthalmopathy and Graves' hyperthyroidism (dated by TCRdb to the late 2010s). These reads were obtained on an Illumina HiSeq 2000. TCR beta CDR3 regions were amplified from RNA transcripts for repertoire sequencing. A first-round RT-PCR used HTBI primers with the Qiagen OneStep RT-PCR kit, followed by a second-round multiplex PCR, size selection and purification. TCRdb redid the processing of the public reads, applying fastp at Q25 and MiXCR, and retained in-frame beta chains. One record per CDR3 amino acid sequence lists the most common genes and DNA. The sample table records over a million distinct CDR3 sequences; roughly two fifths of these occur just once. The biggest ten clones account for 11% of the sample. Sequenced material: peripheral blood or thyroid tissue (not recorded which). The receptors were sampled from an adult man with Graves' hyperthyroidism.

This clonotype was seen many times. CDR3 nucleotides: TGTGCCAGCAGAACCGGGACAGGGAACACCGGGGAGCTGTTTTTT. This codes for CASRTGTGNTGELFF. The chain is built from TRBV25-1 and TRBJ2-2, with TRBD1 matching over 8 bases. There are 15 residues in the CDR3. After removal of 6 bases from V and 1 base from J, the junction contained 4 bases not matched to a gene. Germline V CDR1 and CDR2: MGHDK, SYGVNS.

The chain joins TRBV5-1 to TRBJ2-2; 8 bases fit TRBD1. The length of the CDR3 is 16 residues. J lost 5 bases, V lost 4 bases, and 10 bases had no gene match. The germline gives CDR1 SGHRS, CDR2 YFSETQ. The CDR3 DNA follows: TGCGCCAGCAGCACCACAGTGCAGGGGGCGACCGGGGAGCTGTTTTTT. Residues: CASSTTVQGATGELFF. Complete variable domain (other parts from reference TRBV5-1 and TRBJ2-2): KAGVTQTPRYLIKTRGQQVTLSCSPISGHRSVSWYQQTPGQGLQFLFEYFSETQRNKGNFPGRFSGRQFSNSRSEMNVSTLELGDSALYLCASSTTVQGATGELFFGEGSRLTVL.

On this clonotype: An end of the junction does not agree with germline; a read error may underlie this. The V gene is TRBV7-9, the J gene TRBJ2-7, with TRBD1 identical over 9 bases. CDR1 is SEHNR, CDR2 FQNEAQ, per germline (reference sequence). The CDR3 length is 13 residues. The chain's CDR3 is CASSSLPGQGIHF. For the CDR3, the DNA is TGTGCCAGCAGCTCCCTCCCGGGACAGGGTATACACTTC.

This clonotype has a count of ten or more. The chain is built from TRBV29-1 and TRBJ2-2; possibly TRBD2 for D (5 bases). The CDR3 covers 14 residues. V gave up 5 bases and J gave up 2 bases, with 12 bases separating them. CDR1 is SQVTM, CDR2 ANQGSEA, per germline. The CDR3 spells CSVTRESNTGELFF. DNA for the CDR3: TGCAGCGTTACGAGGGAGTCTAACACCGGGGAGCTGTTTTTT.

Concerning this clonotype: It may be a read error: a sequence one base away is much more abundant. The chain carries TRBV7-4 and TRBJ2-7; D unresolved. Germline lookup yields CDR1 SGHVT and CDR2 SQSDAQ. The CDR3 has 12 residues. The CDR3 loop reads CTSSLSPPWEYF. CDR3 coding DNA: TGTACCAGCAGCCTATCCCCTCCGTGGGAGTACTTC.